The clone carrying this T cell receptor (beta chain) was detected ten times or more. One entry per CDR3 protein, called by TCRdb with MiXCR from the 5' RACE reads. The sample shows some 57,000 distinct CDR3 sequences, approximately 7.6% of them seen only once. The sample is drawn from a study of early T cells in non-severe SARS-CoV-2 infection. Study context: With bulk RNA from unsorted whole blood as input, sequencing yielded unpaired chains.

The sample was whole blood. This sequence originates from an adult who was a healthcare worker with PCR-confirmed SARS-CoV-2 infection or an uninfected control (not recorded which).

CDR3 sequence: CSAVGTANTEAFF. In DNA form, the CDR3 reads TGCAGTGCGGTCGGGACAGCGAACACTGAAGCTTTCTTT. The rearrangement joins TRBV20-1 to TRBJ1-1; TRBD1 matches at 7 bases. V was pared by 6 bases and J by 1 base, with 5 bases of the junction left unmatched. CDR1 is DFQATT, CDR2 SNEGSKA, per germline (reference sequence). This CDR3 has 13 residues.